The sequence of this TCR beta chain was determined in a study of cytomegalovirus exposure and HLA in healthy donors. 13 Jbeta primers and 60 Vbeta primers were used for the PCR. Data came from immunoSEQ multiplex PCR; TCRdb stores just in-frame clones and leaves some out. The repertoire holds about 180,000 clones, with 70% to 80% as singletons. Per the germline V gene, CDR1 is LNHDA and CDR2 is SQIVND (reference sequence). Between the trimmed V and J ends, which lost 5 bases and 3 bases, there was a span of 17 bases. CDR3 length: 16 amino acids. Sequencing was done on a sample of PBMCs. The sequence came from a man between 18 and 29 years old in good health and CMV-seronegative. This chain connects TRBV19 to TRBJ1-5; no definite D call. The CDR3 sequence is CASSYTSTRPNQPQHF. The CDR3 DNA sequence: TGTGCCAGTAGTTATACATCGACACGGCCCAATCAGCCCCAGCATTTT. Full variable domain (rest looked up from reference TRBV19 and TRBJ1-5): DGGITQSPKYLFRKEGQNVTLSCEQNLNHDAMYWYRQDPGQGLRLIYYSQIVNDFQKGDIAEGYSVSREKKESFPLTVTSAQKNPTAFYLCASSYTSTRPNQPQHFGDGTRLSIL.